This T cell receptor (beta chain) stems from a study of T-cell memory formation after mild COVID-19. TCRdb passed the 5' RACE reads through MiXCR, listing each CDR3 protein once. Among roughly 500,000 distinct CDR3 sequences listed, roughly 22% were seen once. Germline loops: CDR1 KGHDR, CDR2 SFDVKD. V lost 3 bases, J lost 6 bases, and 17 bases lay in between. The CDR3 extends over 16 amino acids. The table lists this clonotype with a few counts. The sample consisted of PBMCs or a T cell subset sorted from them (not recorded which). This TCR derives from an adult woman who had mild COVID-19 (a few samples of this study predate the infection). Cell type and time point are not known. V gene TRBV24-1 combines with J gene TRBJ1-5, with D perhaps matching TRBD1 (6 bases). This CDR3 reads CATSDDIGGIGQPQHF. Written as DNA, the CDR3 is TGTGCCACCAGTGATGATATCGGGGGCATAGGTCAGCCCCAGCATTTT.